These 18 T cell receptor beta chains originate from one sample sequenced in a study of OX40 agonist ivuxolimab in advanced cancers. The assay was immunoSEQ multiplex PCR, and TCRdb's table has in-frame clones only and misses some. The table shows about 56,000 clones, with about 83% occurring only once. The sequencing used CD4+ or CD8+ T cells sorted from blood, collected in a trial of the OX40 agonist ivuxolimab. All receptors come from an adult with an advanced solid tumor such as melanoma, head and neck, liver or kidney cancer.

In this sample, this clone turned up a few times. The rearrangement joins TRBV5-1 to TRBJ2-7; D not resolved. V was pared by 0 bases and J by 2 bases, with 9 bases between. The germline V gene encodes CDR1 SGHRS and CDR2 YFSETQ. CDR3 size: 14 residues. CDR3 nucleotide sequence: TGCGCCAGCAGCTTGGGCCAGCTCACCTACGAGCAGTACTTC. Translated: CASSLGQLTYEQYF.

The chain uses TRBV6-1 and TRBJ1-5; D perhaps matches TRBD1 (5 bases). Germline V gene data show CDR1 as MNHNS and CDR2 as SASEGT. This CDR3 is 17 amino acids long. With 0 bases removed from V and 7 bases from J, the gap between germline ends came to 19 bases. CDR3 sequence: CASSEAGTRGAGQPQHF. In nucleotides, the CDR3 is TGTGCCAGCAGTGAAGCCGGGACGCGTGGTGCCGGGCAGCCCCAGCATTTT.

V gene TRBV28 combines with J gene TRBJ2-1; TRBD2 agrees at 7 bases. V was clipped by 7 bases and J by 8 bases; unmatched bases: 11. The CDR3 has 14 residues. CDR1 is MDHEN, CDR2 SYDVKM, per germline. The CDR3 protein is CASKGLAARDEQFF. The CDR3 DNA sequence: TGTGCCAGCAAGGGTCTAGCGGCAAGGGATGAGCAGTTCTTC.

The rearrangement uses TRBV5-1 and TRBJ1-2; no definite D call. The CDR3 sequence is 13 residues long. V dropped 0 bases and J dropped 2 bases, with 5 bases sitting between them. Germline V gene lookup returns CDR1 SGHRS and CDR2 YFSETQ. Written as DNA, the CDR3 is TGCGCCAGCAGCTTGGGGCAGAACTATGGCTACACCTTC. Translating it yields CASSLGQNYGYTF.

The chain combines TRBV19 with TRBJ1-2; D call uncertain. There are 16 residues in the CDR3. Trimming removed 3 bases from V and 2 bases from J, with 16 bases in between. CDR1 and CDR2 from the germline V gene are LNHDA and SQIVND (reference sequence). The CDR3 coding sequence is TGTGCCAGTAGTATCCCCAGGCCGGTGGCCAACTATGGCTACACCTTC. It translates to CASSIPRPVANYGYTF.

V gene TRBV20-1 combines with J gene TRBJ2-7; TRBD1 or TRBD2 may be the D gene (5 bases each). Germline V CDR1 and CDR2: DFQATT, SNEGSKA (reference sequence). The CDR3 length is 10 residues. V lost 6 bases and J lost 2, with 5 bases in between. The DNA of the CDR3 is TGCAGTGCGGGGGCCTACGAGCAGTACTTC. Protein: CSAGAYEQYF.

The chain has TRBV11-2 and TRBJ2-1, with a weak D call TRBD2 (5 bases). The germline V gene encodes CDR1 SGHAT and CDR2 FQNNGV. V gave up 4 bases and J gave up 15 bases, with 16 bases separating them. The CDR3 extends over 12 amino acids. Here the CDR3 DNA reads TGTGCCAGCAGCTCTTTATTAGGGAGTAGGTTCTTC. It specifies CASSSLLGSRFF. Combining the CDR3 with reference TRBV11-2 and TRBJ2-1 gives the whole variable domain EAGVAQSPRYKIIEKRQSVAFWCNPISGHATLYWYQQILGQGPKLLIQFQNNGVVDDSQLPKDRFSAERLKGVDSTLKIQPAKLEDSAVYLCASSSLLGSRFFGPGTRLTVL.

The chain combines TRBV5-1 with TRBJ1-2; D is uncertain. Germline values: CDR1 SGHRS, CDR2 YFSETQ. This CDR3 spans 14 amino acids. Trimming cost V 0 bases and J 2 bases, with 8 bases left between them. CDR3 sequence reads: CASSLDGANYGYTF. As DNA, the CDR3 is TGCGCCAGCAGCTTGGACGGCGCGAACTATGGCTACACCTTC.

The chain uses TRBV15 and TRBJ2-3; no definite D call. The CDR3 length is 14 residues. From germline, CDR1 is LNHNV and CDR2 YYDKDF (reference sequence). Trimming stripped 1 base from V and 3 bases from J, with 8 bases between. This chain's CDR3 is CATSRATRTDTQYF. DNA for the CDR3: TGTGCCACCAGCAGAGCAACAAGAACAGATACGCAGTATTTT.

The CDR3 DNA reads TGCGCCAGCAGCTTGGACCGGGGCGTTGAAGGCTACACCTTC. Translating gives CASSLDRGVEGYTF. V gene TRBV5-1 combines with J gene TRBJ1-2; D is possibly TRBD1 (5 bases). Trimming took 0 bases from V and 8 from J, leaving 14 bases between them. The CDR3 has 14 residues. The germline V gene encodes CDR1 SGHRS and CDR2 YFSETQ.

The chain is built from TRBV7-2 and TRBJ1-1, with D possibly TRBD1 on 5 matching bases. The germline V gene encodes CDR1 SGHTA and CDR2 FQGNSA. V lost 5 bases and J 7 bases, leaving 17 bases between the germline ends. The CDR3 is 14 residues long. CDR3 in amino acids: CASSTWQGLNEAFF. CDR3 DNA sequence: TGTGCCAGCAGCACCTGGCAGGGCCTGAATGAAGCTTTCTTT.

The CDR3 nucleotides read TGCAGCGTTGAGGAGTCTGCAGGGACACAACGGGAGCAGTTCTTC. It codes for CSVEESAGTQREQFF. This chain joins TRBV29-1 and TRBJ2-1; weak D call: TRBD1 (6 bases). This CDR3 spans 15 amino acids. V lost 3 bases, J lost 10 bases, and 22 bases lay in between. The germline V gene encodes CDR1 SQVTM and CDR2 ANQGSEA.

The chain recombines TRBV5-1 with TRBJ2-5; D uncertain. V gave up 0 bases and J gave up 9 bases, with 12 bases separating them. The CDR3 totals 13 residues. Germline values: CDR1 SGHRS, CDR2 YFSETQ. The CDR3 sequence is CASSLELNRPQYF. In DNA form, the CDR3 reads TGCGCCAGCAGCTTGGAACTCAACCGACCCCAGTACTTC.

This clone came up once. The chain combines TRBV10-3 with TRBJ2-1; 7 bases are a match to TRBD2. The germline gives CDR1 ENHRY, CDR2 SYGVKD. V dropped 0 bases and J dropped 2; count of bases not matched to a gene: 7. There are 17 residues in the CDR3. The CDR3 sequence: CAISESGLAAAYNEQFF. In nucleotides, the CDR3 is TGTGCCATCAGTGAGTCTGGGCTAGCGGCCGCCTACAATGAGCAGTTCTTC.

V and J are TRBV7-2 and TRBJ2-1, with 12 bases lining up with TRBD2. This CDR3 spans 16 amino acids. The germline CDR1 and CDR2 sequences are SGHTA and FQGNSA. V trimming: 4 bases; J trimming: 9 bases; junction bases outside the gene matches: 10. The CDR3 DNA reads TGTGCCAGCAGCTCTGGGACTAGCGGGCTTAGTAGTGAGCAGTTCTTC. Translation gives CASSSGTSGLSSEQFF.

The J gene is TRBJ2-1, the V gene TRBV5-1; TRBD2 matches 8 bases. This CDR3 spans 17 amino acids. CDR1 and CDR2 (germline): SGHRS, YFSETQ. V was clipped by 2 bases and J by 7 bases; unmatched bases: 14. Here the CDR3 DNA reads TGCGCCAGCAGCTTCAGCCCCCGGGAGGGAGGGGTTAATGAGCAGTTCTTC. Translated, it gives CASSFSPREGGVNEQFF.

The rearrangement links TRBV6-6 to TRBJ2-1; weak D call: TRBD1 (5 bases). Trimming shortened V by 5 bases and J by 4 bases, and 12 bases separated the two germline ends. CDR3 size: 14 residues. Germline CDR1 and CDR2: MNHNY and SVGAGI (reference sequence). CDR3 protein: CASSPNTGYNEQFF. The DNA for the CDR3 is TGTGCCAGCAGTCCCAATACAGGATACAATGAGCAGTTCTTC.

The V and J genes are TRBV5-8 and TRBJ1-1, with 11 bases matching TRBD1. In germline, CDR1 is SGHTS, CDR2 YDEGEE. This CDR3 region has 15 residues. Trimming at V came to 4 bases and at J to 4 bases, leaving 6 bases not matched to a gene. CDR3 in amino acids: CASSPRGTGGTEAFF. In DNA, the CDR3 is TGTGCCAGCAGCCCGAGGGGGACAGGGGGCACTGAAGCTTTCTTT.